This T cell receptor beta chain was recovered during a study of Graves' ophthalmopathy and Graves' hyperthyroidism. CDR1 DFQATT and CDR2 SNEGSKA come from the germline V gene (reference sequence). This CDR3 comprises 14 residues. The V gene lost 3 bases and the J gene lost 0 bases, with 11 bases spanning the gap. Researchers took RNA transcripts and amplified TCR beta CDR3 regions from them. HTBI primers were used in a first-round RT-PCR, which preceded a second-round multiplex PCR. TCRdb analysed the multiplex PCR reads with MiXCR anew, one entry per CDR3 protein. The data contain hundreds of thousands of distinct CDR3 sequences, approximately 21% of them singletons. This clonotype was detected many times.

The sequenced sample was peripheral blood. The clonotype originates from a woman between 18 and 30 years old with stable Graves' hyperthyroidism. The V call is TRBV20-1, the J call TRBJ1-1; unclear D gene. In DNA, the CDR3 is TGCAGTGCTAGGACCGGACCCTTGAACACTGAAGCTTTCTTT. Translated: CSARTGPLNTEAFF.